Each of the 30 T cell receptor beta chains below was sequenced from the same sample in a study of cytomegalovirus exposure and HLA in healthy donors. Data came from immunoSEQ multiplex PCR; TCRdb stores just in-frame clones and leaves some out. The repertoire consists of roughly 150,000 clones, with roughly nine tenths occurring once and the leading ten covering roughly 5.8%. Specimen: PBMCs. These receptors were taken from a woman aged 25 to 39 in good health and CMV-seronegative.

This clone appeared a few times. This sequence joins TRBV7-2 and TRBJ2-5; D not resolved. CDR3 length equals 11 residues. The germline gives CDR1 SGHTA, CDR2 FQGNSA. Trimming pared 2 bases from V and 3 bases from J, leaving 1 base between. Here the CDR3 DNA reads TGTGCCAGCAGCTTAAAAGAGACCCAGTACTTC. Encoded protein: CASSLKETQYF. Based on the CDR3 plus reference TRBV7-2 and TRBJ2-5, the full variable domain is GAGVSQSPSNKVTEKGKDVELRCDPISGHTALYWYRQSLGQGLEFLIYFQGNSAPDKSGLPSDRFSAERTGGSVSTLTIQRTQQEDSAVYLCASSLKETQYFGPGTRLLVL.

The genes are TRBV4-3 and TRBJ2-3; 13 nucleotides agree with TRBD2. Germline CDR1 is LGHNA and CDR2 is YSLEER. V lost 1 base and J lost 1; bases outside the gene matches: 2. The CDR3 is 17 amino acids. The DNA for the CDR3 is TGCGCCAGCAGCCAAGCTACTAGCGGGGGGGGCACAGATACGCAGTATTTT. It yields the protein CASSQATSGGGTDTQYF.

The rearrangement links TRBV9 to TRBJ1-3; 7 bases agree with TRBD1. Per the germline V gene, CDR1 is SGDLS and CDR2 is YYNGEE. V shed 3 bases, J shed 7 bases, and the junction held 10 bases outside the gene matches. There are 15 residues in the CDR3. In nucleotides, the CDR3 is TGTGCCAGCAGCGCCCCGGGACAGTTAACGAACACCATATATTTT. This encodes CASSAPGQLTNTIYF. The full variable domain, completed using reference TRBV9 and TRBJ1-3, is DSGVTQTPKHLITATGQRVTLRCSPRSGDLSVYWYQQSLDQGLQFLIQYYNGEERAKGNILERFSAQQFPDLHSELNLSSLELGDSALYFCASSAPGQLTNTIYFGEGSWLTVV.

The V and J genes are TRBV9 and TRBJ2-5, with D possibly called TRBD1 or TRBD2 (5 bases each). The CDR3 is made up of 14 amino acids. Germline lookup yields CDR1 SGDLS and CDR2 YYNGEE. The V end was cut by 0 bases, the J end by 2 bases, with 8 bases between. This chain's CDR3 is CASSVDGGQETQYF. Here the CDR3 DNA reads TGTGCCAGCAGCGTAGATGGGGGTCAAGAGACCCAGTACTTC.

This clone was seen more than once but under ten times. This chain uses TRBV7-3 with TRBJ1-5; D gene unclear. Deletions cut 3 bases from V and 2 bases from J, with 8 bases between. The germline CDR1 and CDR2 sequences are SGHTA and FQGTGA. This CDR3 is built from 14 residues. The DNA for the CDR3 is TGTGCCAGCAGCTTTGGGTTCGGCAATCAGCCCCAGCATTTT. Its translation is CASSFGFGNQPQHF.

The chain carries TRBV4-1 and TRBJ1-4; possible D gene TRBD1, 5 bases. With 7 bases removed from V and 5 bases from J, the gap between germline ends came to 17 bases. Germline V gene data show CDR1 as MGHRA and CDR2 as YSYEKL. The CDR3 totals 15 residues. The CDR3 region is CASTLGWDGNEKLFF. DNA for the CDR3: TGCGCCAGCACCCTAGGATGGGACGGAAATGAAAAACTGTTTTTT.

J is TRBJ2-3 and V is TRBV28, with D perhaps matching TRBD2 (5 bases). V was pared by 8 bases and J by 2 bases, with 32 bases between. The CDR3 covers 20 residues. The V gene's germline CDR1 is MDHEN and CDR2 SYDVKM. The CDR3 spells CASPNPIRAEAKEITDTQYF. The CDR3 nucleotides read TGTGCCAGCCCGAACCCGATCCGGGCGGAGGCTAAGGAAATCACAGATACGCAGTATTTT.

The table lists this clone with a few counts. The rearrangement joins TRBV7-2 to TRBJ2-1; D remains unclear. Deletions cut 4 bases from V and 0 bases from J, with 13 bases between. Germline CDR1 is SGHTA and CDR2 is FQGNSA. The length of the CDR3 is 16 residues. The CDR3 bases are TGTGCCAGCAGCTCCCTGGCGCCCGCCTCCTACAATGAGCAGTTCTTC. It specifies CASSSLAPASYNEQFF.

The chain links TRBV13 to TRBJ2-5; D remains ambiguous. V was trimmed by 7 bases and J by 6 bases, leaving 18 bases between them. CDR3 length equals 14 residues. The germline CDR1 and CDR2 sequences are PRHDT and FYEKMQ (reference sequence). CDR3 region: CASTNTPDGKTQYF. The CDR3 DNA is TGTGCCAGCACCAATACGCCGGATGGGAAGACCCAGTACTTC. Filled out from reference TRBV13 and TRBJ2-5, the complete variable domain reads AAGVIQSPRHLIKEKRETATLKCYPIPRHDTVYWYQQGPGQDPQFLISFYEKMQSDKGSIPDRFSAQQFSDYHSELNMSSLELGDSALYFCASTNTPDGKTQYFGPGTRLLVL.

The V gene is TRBV30, the J gene TRBJ2-7; D is uncertain. The CDR3 runs to 11 residues. Per germline, CDR1 GTSNPN and CDR2 SVGIG (reference sequence). V lost 3 bases and J 2 bases, leaving 5 bases between the germline ends. CDR3 amino acids: CAWRETYEQYF. The CDR3 bases are TGTGCCTGGAGAGAGACCTACGAGCAGTACTTC.

This rearrangement joins TRBV7-8 to TRBJ2-5; possibly TRBD1 or TRBD2 for D (8 bases each). There are 17 residues in the CDR3. V was trimmed by 4 bases and J by 4 bases, leaving 22 bases between them. CDR1 and CDR2 (germline): SGHVS, FQNEAQ. CDR3 coding DNA: TGTGCCAGCAGCTGGCGGGAGGACAGGGTGGTAAGAGAGACCCAGTACTTC. This gives the protein CASSWREDRVVRETQYF.

The chain joins TRBV9 to TRBJ1-2; 7 bases are shared with TRBD1. This CDR3 has 14 amino acids. Trimming cost V 3 bases and J 2 bases; bases outside gene matches: 4. Germline-derived CDR1 and CDR2 are SGDLS and YYNGEE. In DNA form, the CDR3 reads TGTGCCAGCAGCGCGGGACAGAACAACTATGGCTACACCTTC. The encoded protein is CASSAGQNNYGYTF.

The rearrangement joins TRBV4-3 to TRBJ1-2, with D tentatively TRBD1 (6 bases). This CDR3 is 16 amino acids long. V was cut by 1 base and J by 8 bases, with 20 bases left in between. Germline V gene data show CDR1 as LGHNA and CDR2 as YSLEER. This CDR3 reads CASSQASANRVGGYTF. The CDR3 DNA sequence: TGCGCCAGCAGCCAAGCCTCCGCGAACAGGGTAGGCGGCTACACCTTC.

The J gene is TRBJ1-2, the V gene TRBV30; no definite D call. Germline V gene sequence: CDR1 GTSNPN, CDR2 SVGIG (reference sequence). This CDR3 spans 11 amino acids. CDR3 sequence: CASEAGYGYTF. The CDR3, as DNA: TGTGCGTCCGAGGCGGGCTATGGCTACACCTTC.

The V and J genes are TRBV28 and TRBJ2-2; D is unclear. Trimming removed 4 bases at V and 6 bases at J, with 6 bases between. This CDR3 has 12 residues. The germline V gene has CDR1 MDHEN and CDR2 SYDVKM. The CDR3 sequence: CASSSPAGELFF. The DNA of the CDR3 is TGTGCCAGCAGTTCCCCGGCCGGGGAGCTGTTTTTT.

The chain uses TRBV10-2 and TRBJ1-1, with TRBD1 matching 8 bases. The J segment lost 1 base and the V segment lost 6 bases, leaving 4 bases of the junction unmatched. The CDR3 spans 14 residues. Germline CDR1 WSHSY, CDR2 SAAADI. The CDR3 DNA sequence: TGCGCCAGCAGGGCGGGACAGGCGAACACTGAAGCTTTCTTT. Residues: CASRAGQANTEAFF.

This rearrangement joins TRBV29-1 to TRBJ1-2; D possibly corresponds to TRBD1 (5 bases). In germline, CDR1 is SQVTM, CDR2 ANQGSEA. V dropped 2 bases and J dropped 4 bases, with 5 bases sitting between them. This CDR3 region has 11 residues. The DNA for the CDR3 is TGCAGCGTTGAACAGGGCTATGGCTACACCTTC. Translated: CSVEQGYGYTF.

J is TRBJ1-2 and V is TRBV7-8; D uncertain. Trimming pared 1 base from V and 7 bases from J, leaving 22 bases between. The CDR3 runs 17 residues. CDR1 and CDR2 (germline): SGHVS, FQNEAQ. The CDR3: CASSLEAADEGYGGYTF. In DNA form, the CDR3 reads TGTGCCAGCAGCTTAGAGGCGGCAGATGAAGGATATGGTGGCTACACCTTC.

This chain links TRBV4-1 with TRBJ2-5; the match to TRBD1 covers 7 bases. With 3 bases clipped from V and 1 base from J, the junction kept 2 bases outside the gene matches. The CDR3 spans 14 residues. CDR1 MGHRA and CDR2 YSYEKL come from the germline V gene. DNA for the CDR3: TGCGCCAGCAGCCAGGGGGACAGCCAAGAGACCCAGTACTTC. The encoded protein is CASSQGDSQETQYF.

The chain carries TRBV7-2 and TRBJ1-1, with D unclear. Trimming cost V 5 bases and J 0 bases, with 7 bases left between them. This CDR3 has 13 amino acids. Germline CDR1 SGHTA, CDR2 FQGNSA. The CDR3 DNA follows: TGTGCCAGCAGCATTATGATGAACACTGAAGCTTTCTTT. Translating gives CASSIMMNTEAFF.

The chain recombines TRBV27 with TRBJ1-1; a weak D match, TRBD1 (6 bases). This CDR3 is built from 13 residues. V lost 6 bases and J 1 base, leaving 9 bases between the germline ends. Germline assignment: CDR1 MNHEY and CDR2 SMNVEV (reference sequence). The CDR3 region is CASRQGGNTEAFF. The CDR3 DNA is TGTGCCAGCAGACAGGGAGGGAACACTGAAGCTTTCTTT.

CDR3 loop: CAISGSNGVSYNEQFF. The DNA of the CDR3 is TGTGCCATCAGTGGTTCGAACGGGGTCTCCTACAATGAGCAGTTCTTC. V gene TRBV10-3 combines with J gene TRBJ2-1, with a possible D match to TRBD2 (5 bases). Germline assignment: CDR1 ENHRY and CDR2 SYGVKD. This CDR3 contains 16 residues. The V gene lost 4 bases and the J gene lost 0 bases, with 13 bases spanning the gap.

The chain recombines TRBV28 with TRBJ2-3, with 8 positions matching TRBD2. The CDR3 totals 14 residues. Trimming took 7 bases from V and 4 from J; bases not matched to a gene: 7. Germline V lookup: CDR1 MDHEN, CDR2 SYDVKM. DNA of the CDR3: TGTGCCAGCACCCTCGGGAGGGCCTCAGATACGCAGTATTTT. Its translation: CASTLGRASDTQYF.

The chain employs TRBV30 and TRBJ2-3, with TRBD2 matching over 12 bases. V trimming: 1 base; J trimming: 3 bases; junction bases outside the gene matches: 2. Germline values: CDR1 GTSNPN, CDR2 SVGIG (reference sequence). The CDR3 spans 15 residues. The CDR3 sequence: CAWSGTSGKTDTQYF. Here the CDR3 DNA reads TGTGCCTGGAGTGGGACTAGCGGGAAAACAGATACGCAGTATTTT.

This clone was picked up one time. This chain uses TRBV5-4 with TRBJ1-1; D is perhaps TRBD1 (6 bases). The V and J ends lost 3 bases and 4 bases respectively, with 13 bases between them. This CDR3 is built from 14 residues. Germline V gives CDR1 SGHNT, CDR2 YYREEE (reference sequence). As DNA, the CDR3 is TGTGCCAGCAGCTCTATACAGGGAGGCACTGAAGCTTTCTTT. This gives the protein CASSSIQGGTEAFF.

This clone has only a few counts. The chain couples TRBV5-1 to TRBJ2-1; 12 bases are a match to TRBD1. Germline assignment: CDR1 SGHRS and CDR2 YFSETQ. V lost 3 bases and J lost 8; bases outside the gene matches: 6. The CDR3 totals 15 residues. Here the CDR3 DNA reads TGCGCCAGCAGCTCTGGGACAGGGGGCATATATGAGCAGTTCTTC. Translating gives CASSSGTGGIYEQFF.

This sequence joins TRBV27 and TRBJ1-5, with D tentatively TRBD1 (5 bases). CDR1 MNHEY and CDR2 SMNVEV come from the germline V gene (reference sequence). Trimming cost V 1 base and J 6 bases, with 10 bases left between them. CDR3 size: 14 residues. CDR3 region: CASSLLDSGQPQHF. The CDR3 coding sequence is TGTGCCAGCAGTTTATTAGACAGCGGTCAGCCCCAGCATTTT.

The chain uses TRBV5-1 and TRBJ2-5; a possible D gene is TRBD1 (5 bases). The CDR3 extends over 15 amino acids. V lost 2 bases to trimming and J lost 1 base, with 12 bases between them. CDR1 and CDR2 from the germline V gene are SGHRS and YFSETQ. CDR3 nucleotide sequence: TGCGCCAGCAGCTTAAGGGGATGGGTCCAAGAGACCCAGTACTTC. Translating gives CASSLRGWVQETQYF.

V is TRBV28 and J is TRBJ2-7, with 11 bases fitting TRBD2. There are 15 residues in the CDR3. Germline V gene lookup returns CDR1 MDHEN and CDR2 SYDVKM. V lost 4 bases, J lost 4 bases, and 6 bases stayed unmatched. CDR3 DNA sequence: TGTGCCAGCAGTTCCCCAGGGACTAGCGGATACGAGCAGTACTTC. Translated, it gives CASSSPGTSGYEQYF.

This chain connects TRBV4-3 to TRBJ2-7, with 12 bases identical to TRBD2. The CDR3 length is 17 residues. Germline V lookup: CDR1 LGHNA, CDR2 YSLEER. V lost 1 base to trimming and J lost 3 bases; unmatched junction nucleotides: 7. CDR3 sequence: CASSQVLAGGPFYEQYF. The DNA of the CDR3 is TGCGCCAGCAGCCAAGTGCTAGCGGGAGGGCCTTTCTACGAGCAGTACTTC.